This T cell receptor (beta chain) was captured by sequencing in a study of tumor-infiltrating lymphocytes in localized non-small cell lung cancer. Libraries were prepared by immunoSEQ multiplex PCR; TCRdb keeps only in-frame clonotypes and omits some of them. The data show some 30,000 clones, roughly 85% seen once. The CDR3 is made up of 15 amino acids. The V end lost 1 base, the J end lost 0 bases, and 8 bases lay between the germline ends. Per the germline V gene, CDR1 is SNHLY and CDR2 is FYNNEI. The origin of this receptor is a human donor with non-small cell lung cancer. Sample: lung tumor tissue. The V and J genes are TRBV2 and TRBJ2-3; D is perhaps TRBD2 (6 bases). The CDR3 sequence: CASSEGGVSTDTQYF. DNA of the CDR3: TGTGCCAGCAGTGAAGGCGGGGTGAGCACAGATACGCAGTATTTT.